One and the same sample provided the 2 T cell receptor beta chains below, sequenced in a study of blood T cell repertoires in COVID-19. Sequencing used immunoSEQ multiplex PCR; TCRdb keeps in-frame clones, though not all of them. In the table there are under 75,000 clones, about three quarters of which are singletons. Material for sequencing was peripheral blood. The receptor set was obtained from a woman aged 80 or older with acute or convalescent COVID-19.

V gene TRBV11-2 combines with J gene TRBJ2-1; 7 nucleotides match TRBD1. The CDR3 consists of 13 residues. After removal of 5 bases from V and 12 bases from J, the junction contained 10 bases not matched to a gene. Germline V gene data show CDR1 as SGHAT and CDR2 as FQNNGV. CDR3 amino acids: CASSPLGGFAQFF. The DNA of the CDR3 is TGTGCCAGCAGCCCTCTAGGGGGCTTCGCGCAGTTCTTC.

V usage is TRBV29-1 and J usage is TRBJ1-1; TRBD1 agrees at 10 bases. After removal of 5 bases from V and 4 bases from J, the junction contained 13 bases not matched to a gene. The CDR3 covers 16 residues. CDR1 SQVTM and CDR2 ANQGSEA come from the germline V gene. The DNA for the CDR3 is TGCAGCGTTCTGGGGGGGACAGGGGATCGGGTCACTGAAGCTTTCTTT. Amino acids: CSVLGGTGDRVTEAFF. The full variable domain, rest sourced from reference TRBV29-1 and TRBJ1-1, is SAVISQKPSRDICQRGTSLTIQCQVDSQVTMMFWYRQQPGQSLTLIATANQGSEATYESGFVIDKFPISRPNLTFSTLTVSNMSPEDSSIYLCSVLGGTGDRVTEAFFGQGTRLTVV.